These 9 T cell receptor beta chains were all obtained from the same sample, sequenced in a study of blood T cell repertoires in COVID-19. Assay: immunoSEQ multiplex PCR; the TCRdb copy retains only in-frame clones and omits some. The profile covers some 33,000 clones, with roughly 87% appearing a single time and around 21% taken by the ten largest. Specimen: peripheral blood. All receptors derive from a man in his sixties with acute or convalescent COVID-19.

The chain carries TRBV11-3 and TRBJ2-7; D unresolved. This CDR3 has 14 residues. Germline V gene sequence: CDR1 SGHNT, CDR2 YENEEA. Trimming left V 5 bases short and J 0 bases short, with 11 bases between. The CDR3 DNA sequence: TGTGCCAGCAGCCTGTCGGGTGACTCCTACGAGCAGTACTTC. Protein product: CASSLSGDSYEQYF.

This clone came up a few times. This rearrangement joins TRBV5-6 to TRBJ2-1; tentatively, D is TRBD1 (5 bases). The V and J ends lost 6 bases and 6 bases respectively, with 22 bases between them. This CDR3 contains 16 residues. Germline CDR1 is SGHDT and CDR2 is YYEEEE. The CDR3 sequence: CASTLPMASTGNEQFF. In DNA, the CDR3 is TGTGCCAGCACACTCCCGATGGCCTCTACAGGCAATGAGCAGTTCTTC.

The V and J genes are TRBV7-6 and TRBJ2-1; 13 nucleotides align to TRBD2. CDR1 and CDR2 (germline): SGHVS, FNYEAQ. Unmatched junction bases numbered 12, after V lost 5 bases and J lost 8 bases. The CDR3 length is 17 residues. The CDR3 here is CASSTTLAGGPGDEQFF. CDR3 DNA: TGTGCCAGCAGCACTACACTAGCGGGAGGGCCAGGCGATGAGCAGTTCTTC.

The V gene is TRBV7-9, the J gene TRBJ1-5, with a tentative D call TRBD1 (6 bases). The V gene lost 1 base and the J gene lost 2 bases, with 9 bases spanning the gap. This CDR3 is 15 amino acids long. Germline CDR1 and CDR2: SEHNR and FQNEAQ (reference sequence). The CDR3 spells CASSLGRGGNQPQHF. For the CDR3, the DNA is TGTGCCAGCAGCTTAGGCAGGGGAGGCAATCAGCCCCAGCATTTT.

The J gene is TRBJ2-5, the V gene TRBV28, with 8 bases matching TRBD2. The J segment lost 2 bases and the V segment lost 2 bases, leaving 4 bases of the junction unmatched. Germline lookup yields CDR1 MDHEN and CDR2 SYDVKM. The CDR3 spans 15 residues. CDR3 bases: TGTGCCAGCAGTTTAAACAGCGGGGGACAAGAGACCCAGTACTTC. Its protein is CASSLNSGGQETQYF.

This CDR3 is CASSITGTEYGYTF. CDR3 coding DNA: TGTGCCAGCAGCATCACGGGGACAGAGTATGGCTACACCTTC. The chain has TRBV9 and TRBJ1-2, with 7 bases that match TRBD1. From germline, CDR1 is SGDLS and CDR2 YYNGEE. The CDR3 runs 14 residues. With V trimmed by 4 bases and J by 5 bases, 8 bases remained unmatched. Based on the CDR3 plus reference TRBV9 and TRBJ1-2, the full variable domain is DSGVTQTPKHLITATGQRVTLRCSPRSGDLSVYWYQQSLDQGLQFLIQYYNGEERAKGNILERFSAQQFPDLHSELNLSSLELGDSALYFCASSITGTEYGYTFGSGTRLTVV.

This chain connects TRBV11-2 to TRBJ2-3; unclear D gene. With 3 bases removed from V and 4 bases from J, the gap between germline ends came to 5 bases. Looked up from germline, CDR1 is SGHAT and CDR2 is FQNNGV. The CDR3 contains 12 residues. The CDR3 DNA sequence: TGTGCCAGCAGCTTGTCAGCAGATACGCAGTATTTT. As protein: CASSLSADTQYF.

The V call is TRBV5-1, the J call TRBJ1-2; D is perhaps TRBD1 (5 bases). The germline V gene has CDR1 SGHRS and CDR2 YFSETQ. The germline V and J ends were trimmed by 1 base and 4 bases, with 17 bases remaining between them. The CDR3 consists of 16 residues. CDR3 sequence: CASSLRVQGGSYGYTF. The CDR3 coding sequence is TGCGCCAGCAGCTTGAGAGTCCAGGGCGGCAGCTATGGCTACACCTTC.

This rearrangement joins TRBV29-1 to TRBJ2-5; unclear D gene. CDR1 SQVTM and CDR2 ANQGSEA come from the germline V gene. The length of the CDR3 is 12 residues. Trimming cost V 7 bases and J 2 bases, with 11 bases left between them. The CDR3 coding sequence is TGCAGCGCCTCTGGGCTTCAAGAGACCCAGTACTTC. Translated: CSASGLQETQYF.